These T cell receptor beta chains were read from a single sample in a study of beta chain features in type 1 diabetes. Repertoires were generated with immunoSEQ multiplex PCR, while TCRdb's copy carries only in-frame clones and drops some. Found here are over 300,000 clones, 9.3% of them singletons; the top ten hold 0.9% to 1.1%. Sequenced input: central memory CD4+ T cells from blood. The receptors stem from a man aged 25-45 years with type 1 diabetes. CDR3s leave out the opening cysteine and the closing phenylalanine or tryptophan. D genes are given only for firm matches.

d_call j_call v_call cdr3_aa
TRBD2 TRBJ2-7 TRBV28 ASSESGGTEQY
TRBD1 TRBJ1-2 TRBV10-3 ATASGQGGHYGYT
- - TRBV30 ACTGSSYEQY
- TRBJ2-4 TRBV9 ASSVRDNENIQY
- TRBJ2-5 TRBV7-9 ASSSRQEGGETQY
- TRBJ1-2 TRBV14 ASSPDGNYGYT
- TRBJ2-5 TRBV11-2 ASSFGRPPETQY
- TRBJ1-1 TRBV18 ASSPNRWIAF
- TRBJ2-7 TRBV4-3 ASSLGRGVSYEQY
TRBD1 TRBJ2-2 TRBV6-6 ASSRTGGDTGELF
- TRBJ2-5 TRBV2 ASSEVRETQY
- TRBJ1-4 TRBV30 AWSGATLEKLF
- TRBJ2-2 TRBV30 AWSVPGSGELF
- TRBJ1-6 TRBV7-2 ASSLTRQASSYNSPLH
TRBD1 TRBJ2-5 TRBV10-3 AISEKQGTRTQY
- TRBJ2-7 TRBV5-1 ASSYDTYEQY
- TRBJ2-3 TRBV5-1 ASSLEDSRDTQY
- TRBJ1-4 TRBV7-6 ASSLERMRGKLF
- TRBJ2-5 TRBV5-4 ASSSDPNGETQY
TRBD2 TRBJ2-6 TRBV7-2 ASSLLGGASGANVLT
- TRBJ1-2 TRBV19 ASGGIGHEVRYT
- TRBJ2-7 TRBV7-9 ASSPSHSEQY
- TRBJ2-5 TRBV4-3 ASSPVGGEETQY
- TRBJ2-3 TRBV11-2 ASSLPGADTQY
TRBD1 TRBJ2-1 TRBV7-7 ASSLEPGQGANEQF
TRBD1 TRBJ1-2 TRBV7-2 ASSRDPSTGNYGYT
- TRBJ1-3 TRBV29-1 SGRTASGNTIY
TRBD1 TRBJ1-2 TRBV4-3 ASSQDRTGPYT
- TRBJ2-7 TRBV19 ASSIADRGDSYEQY
- TRBJ1-2 TRBV7-2 ASSLVGYGYT
TRBD1 TRBJ2-7 TRBV7-9 ASSPDRGYEQY
TRBD2 TRBJ2-5 TRBV7-2 ASSLAGLTSGGETQY